This TCR beta chain originates from a study of T cell clonality in common variable immunodeficiency. Study observations and caveats: Reportedly, TCR beta sequences from common variable immunodeficiency showed fewer deletions and N-nucleotide insertions.

CDR1 is LNHDA, CDR2 SQIVND, per germline (reference sequence). This CDR3 comprises 16 residues. Trimming shortened V by 6 bases and J by 2 bases, and 18 bases separated the two germline ends. This clone came up many times. As yet, its antigen is unknown. The read ends 3 residues early relative to the CDR3; the germline J gene fills the gap. This table comes from immunoSEQ multiplex PCR, and its TCRdb copy is limited to in-frame clones, with some not included. The sample shows approximately 29,000 clones, none of them appearing just once. The sequencing input was peripheral blood mononuclear cells. The chain links TRBV19 to TRBJ2-3, with D uncertain. The receptor was isolated from a human donor with common variable immunodeficiency. Incomplete CDR3 DNA: TGTGCCAGTAGCGATCTACAGATTGAACCCACAGATACG. It is translated as CASSDLQIEPTDT. The whole CDR3 is CASSDLQIEPTDTQYF.